This T cell receptor (beta chain) was recorded in a study of shared clonotypes between healthy human individuals. Points from the study as a whole: In having few donors, the study represented limited genetic and exposure-history diversity.

All donors were healthy HIV-negative adults lacking recent acute infections or vaccinations. In the case of this clone: Its matching antigen is unknown. In the same sample, other DNA sequences code for this CDR3.

Deep was the level at which the assay was run. Using immunoSEQ multiplex PCR, the repertoire was profiled, and TCRdb retains in-frame clones only, with some absent. The data show about 1.1 million clones, roughly 77% seen once. This CDR3 has 14 residues. Germline V lookup: CDR1 SGHTA, CDR2 FQGNSA. V was shortened by 1 base and J by 5 bases, with 11 bases between the two germline ends. This receptor was taken from a man younger than 35 in good health. Some clones in this sample may be carry-over from other donors' samples. The rearrangement joins TRBV7-2 to TRBJ2-5; tentatively, D is TRBD2 (5 bases). Sequenced input: memory CD4+ T cells from PBMCs. Subset meaning: CD45RA-negative fraction. The CDR3 bases are TGTGCCAGCAGCTTAGGGCTAGCCGGGGAGACCCAGTACTTC. Its protein product is CASSLGLAGETQYF.